This record covers a single T cell receptor (beta chain). The data are from a study of blood T cell repertoires in COVID-19. Study background: The origin of the acute and convalescent COVID-19 samples was the United States, Italy and Spain.

Original processing methods: Reference gene primer amplification yielded estimated nucleated cell counts. TCRdb's table, derived via immunoSEQ multiplex PCR, lists solely in-frame clones and lacks some. The DNA gave D and trimming, while V, J and clone size come from that table. Among about 350,000 clones listed, approximately 91% were seen once. Germline V gene lookup returns CDR1 MNHEY and CDR2 SVGAGI. The CDR3 covers 14 residues. The germline V and J ends were trimmed by 6 bases and 8 bases, with 17 bases remaining between them. Within 2 weeks before study entry, exposed participants met a COVID-19 case.

The chain combines TRBV6-5 with TRBJ1-5, with D possibly TRBD1 on 5 matching bases. The sample consisted of PBMCs or T cells enriched from blood (not recorded which). This receptor was identified in a woman aged 30 to 39 who had been exposed to COVID-19. CDR3 DNA sequence: TGTGCCAGCAGCCTCGCGGGGGGATTCAAGCCCCAGCATTTT. It translates to CASSLAGGFKPQHF.